The 18 T cell receptor beta chains presented below share a single source sample, sequenced in a study of T cell changes during pregnancy in multiple sclerosis. TCRdb keeps only in-frame clones here, not all; method: immunoSEQ multiplex PCR. The top ten hold roughly 0.36% of the sample, which has about 52,000 clones, about 92% seen once. Sample: CD4+ T cells from peripheral blood mononuclear cells, taken before pregnancy. Every receptor here comes from a female donor with multiple sclerosis, enrolled in a pregnancy study.

This chain links TRBV2 with TRBJ2-7; D remains ambiguous. The length of the CDR3 is 12 residues. CDR1 and CDR2 (germline): SNHLY, FYNNEI. The germline V and J ends were trimmed by 7 bases and 4 bases, with 11 bases remaining between them. The CDR3 coding sequence is TGTGCCAGCACACGGGTGTTATACGAGCAGTACTTC. Encoded protein: CASTRVLYEQYF.

The chain links TRBV6-1 to TRBJ1-2; weak D call: TRBD1 (6 bases). This CDR3 is built from 14 residues. From germline, CDR1 is MNHNS and CDR2 SASEGT. The V end was cut by 1 base, the J end by 8 bases, with 14 bases between. The CDR3, as DNA: TGTGCCAGCAGTGAAGTAAAGGACAGCTGGGGCTACACCTTC. This sequence encodes CASSEVKDSWGYTF.

V and J are TRBV5-4 and TRBJ2-7; 9 positions match TRBD1. J gave up 2 bases and V 4 bases, and 7 bases lay outside the gene matches. CDR1 is SGHNT, CDR2 YYREEE, per germline (reference sequence). The CDR3 totals 15 residues. In nucleotides, the CDR3 is TGTGCCAGCAGCCCGCAGGGGACAGGGACCTACGAGCAGTACTTC. Translation: CASSPQGTGTYEQYF.

This clone has just one count. The rearrangement links TRBV28 to TRBJ2-7; 12 positions match TRBD2. CDR1 and CDR2 (germline): MDHEN, SYDVKM. V lost 8 bases, J lost 3 bases, and 8 bases stayed unmatched. This CDR3 has 15 residues. The CDR3 here is CASRPGLAGIYEQYF. As DNA, the CDR3 is TGTGCCAGCCGCCCAGGACTAGCGGGAATCTACGAGCAGTACTTC.

A single count supports this clone. The V and J genes are TRBV6-5 and TRBJ1-2; D is ambiguous. The CDR3 runs 14 residues. Trimming left V 6 bases short and J 2 bases short, with 13 bases between. Germline loops: CDR1 MNHEY, CDR2 SVGAGI. CDR3 amino acids: CASRHRDPNYGYTF. The DNA of the CDR3 is TGTGCCAGCAGGCACCGGGATCCGAACTATGGCTACACCTTC.

The chain's CDR3 is CASSVRTANYGYTF. The CDR3 DNA reads TGTGCCAGCAGTGTGAGGACAGCTAACTATGGCTACACCTTC. This chain connects TRBV2 to TRBJ1-2; D is perhaps TRBD1 (6 bases). CDR3 size: 14 residues. Germline CDR1 reads SNHLY; CDR2 reads FYNNEI. Between the trimmed V and J ends, which lost 4 bases and 0 bases, there was a span of 9 bases.

The rearrangement uses TRBV19 and TRBJ1-2, with D possibly being TRBD1 (6 bases). The V end was cut by 3 bases, the J end by 0 bases, with 11 bases between. Germline V gene data show CDR1 as LNHDA and CDR2 as SQIVND (reference sequence). The CDR3 spans 15 residues. The CDR3 sequence is CASSMVAGANYGYTF. In DNA form, the CDR3 reads TGTGCCAGTAGTATGGTGGCAGGGGCTAACTATGGCTACACCTTC. Full variable domain (remainder filled in from reference TRBV19 and TRBJ1-2): DGGITQSPKYLFRKEGQNVTLSCEQNLNHDAMYWYRQDPGQGLRLIYYSQIVNDFQKGDIAEGYSVSREKKESFPLTVTSAQKNPTAFYLCASSMVAGANYGYTFGSGTRLTVV.

This rearrangement joins TRBV4-3 to TRBJ2-7; 7 bases agree with TRBD2. V dropped 4 bases and J dropped 6; count of bases not matched to a gene: 3. CDR1 and CDR2 (germline): LGHNA, YSLEER. This CDR3 region has 12 residues. Here the CDR3 DNA reads TGCGCCAGCAGCCCCGGACTAGGCGAGCAGTACTTC. This gives the protein CASSPGLGEQYF.

The gene calls are TRBV19 and TRBJ2-3; 7 bases agree with TRBD2. Germline V CDR1 and CDR2: LNHDA, SQIVND (reference sequence). The CDR3 is 16 amino acids. Trimming cost V 7 bases and J 0 bases; bases outside gene matches: 10. CDR3 loop: CASTSTSRLSTDTQYF. CDR3 DNA sequence: TGTGCCAGTACCTCGACTAGCCGCCTAAGCACAGATACGCAGTATTTT.

V and J are TRBV7-2 and TRBJ1-2, with D tentatively TRBD1 (5 bases). The CDR3 extends over 15 amino acids. Trimming shortened V by 4 bases and J by 0 bases, and 12 bases separated the two germline ends. The germline gives CDR1 SGHTA, CDR2 FQGNSA. CDR3 DNA sequence: TGTGCCAGCAGCTCAAACAGGTGGACTAACTATGGCTACACCTTC. As protein: CASSSNRWTNYGYTF.

The chain joins TRBV6-1 to TRBJ2-2; tentatively, D is TRBD1 (6 bases). V lost 4 bases and J lost 4, with 13 bases in between. Germline V gene sequence: CDR1 MNHNS, CDR2 SASEGT. The length of the CDR3 is 15 residues. As DNA, the CDR3 is TGTGCCAGCAGTGCAGGGGTAATTTCCACCGGGGAGCTGTTTTTT. This translates into CASSAGVISTGELFF.

The genes are TRBV6-5 and TRBJ2-7, with a tentative D call TRBD1 (6 bases). Germline CDR1 MNHEY, CDR2 SVGAGI. The CDR3 is made up of 15 amino acids. Trimming removed 2 bases at V and 5 bases at J, with 16 bases between. The CDR3 bases are TGTGCCAGCAGTTACGGATGGGCCAGGGGACACGAGCAGTACTTC. This sequence encodes CASSYGWARGHEQYF.

This chain uses TRBV19 with TRBJ1-2; D uncertain. The CDR3 is 16 residues long. The V and J ends lost 2 bases and 7 bases respectively, with 20 bases between them. Germline CDR1 is LNHDA and CDR2 is SQIVND (reference sequence). The CDR3 here is CASSISLGGLLGGYTF. The CDR3 bases are TGTGCCAGTAGTATAAGTCTGGGCGGACTTCTTGGTGGCTACACCTTC. Full variable domain (outside the CDR3, taken from reference TRBV19 and TRBJ1-2): DGGITQSPKYLFRKEGQNVTLSCEQNLNHDAMYWYRQDPGQGLRLIYYSQIVNDFQKGDIAEGYSVSREKKESFPLTVTSAQKNPTAFYLCASSISLGGLLGGYTFGSGTRLTVV.

J is TRBJ2-7 and V is TRBV6-1; 7 bases map to TRBD1. Germline lookup yields CDR1 MNHNS and CDR2 SASEGT. V trimming: 8 bases; J trimming: 2 bases; junction bases outside the gene matches: 9. This CDR3 is built from 14 residues. The CDR3 sequence is CASAIDRVTYEQYF. Here the CDR3 DNA reads TGTGCCAGCGCAATCGACAGGGTAACCTACGAGCAGTACTTC.

The chain links TRBV7-9 to TRBJ1-2; 10 nucleotides align to TRBD1. Unmatched junction bases numbered 20, after V lost 2 bases and J lost 8 bases. The CDR3 has 19 amino acids. CDR1 SEHNR and CDR2 FQNEAQ come from the germline V gene (reference sequence). The CDR3 loop reads CASSLKIARDRGRGEGYTF. The CDR3 coding sequence is TGTGCCAGCAGCTTAAAAATCGCCCGTGACAGGGGGCGCGGGGAGGGCTACACCTTC.

This chain uses TRBV2 with TRBJ2-1; TRBD2 might be the D (6 bases). CDR3 length equals 13 residues. Trimming cost V 1 base and J 10 bases, with 11 bases left between them. Per the germline V gene, CDR1 is SNHLY and CDR2 is FYNNEI. This CDR3 is CASSEGRGGEQFF. The CDR3 DNA reads TGTGCCAGCAGTGAAGGGCGGGGAGGAGAGCAGTTCTTC.

The rearrangement links TRBV11-2 to TRBJ2-7; D remains unclear. V dropped 0 bases and J dropped 4 bases, with 7 bases sitting between them. CDR1 and CDR2 from the germline V gene are SGHAT and FQNNGV. CDR3 length equals 13 residues. CDR3 coding DNA: TGTGCCAGCAGCTTAGATGACTGGTACGAGCAGTACTTC. It is translated as CASSLDDWYEQYF.

The V and J genes are TRBV5-1 and TRBJ2-5; D possibly corresponds to TRBD1 (6 bases). This CDR3 region has 12 residues. Germline lookup yields CDR1 SGHRS and CDR2 YFSETQ. Trimming stripped 4 bases from V and 9 bases from J, with 13 bases between. CDR3 sequence (DNA): TGCGCCAGCAGCCGAGAGGGGGAAGCCCAGTACTTC. It codes for CASSREGEAQYF. Full variable domain (remainder filled in from reference TRBV5-1 and TRBJ2-5): KAGVTQTPRYLIKTRGQQVTLSCSPISGHRSVSWYQQTPGQGLQFLFEYFSETQRNKGNFPGRFSGRQFSNSRSEMNVSTLELGDSALYLCASSREGEAQYFGPGTRLLVL.